Sequencing of this T cell receptor (beta chain) was carried out in a study of T cell responses to AZD1222 COVID-19 vaccine. On the study more broadly: Pooled in the analysis were second doses at about 4 or about 12 weeks.

On this clone: What it binds is unknown.

Clones were sequenced by immunoSEQ multiplex PCR, and TCRdb holds only the in-frame ones, with some missing. The profile covers over 50,000 clones, with 84% appearing a single time and under 8% taken by the ten largest. Notes on the study in general: Increased Spike-specific TCR breadth and depth were observed after two AZD1222 doses. Clonal diversity was possibly underestimated, and the donors were mostly white British, with more females. Seropositivity was recorded at baseline in only a handful of AZD1222 recipients.

The CDR3 is 13 amino acids. The V end lost 3 bases, the J end lost 4 bases, and 9 bases lay between the germline ends. CDR1 is SNHLY, CDR2 FYNNEI, per germline. The source was peripheral blood, collected on day 0 of AZD1222 vaccination. The chain joins TRBV2 to TRBJ1-2, with D unclear. The clonotype was recovered from an adult in good health. The CDR3 here is CASSDSAGYGYTF. DNA for the CDR3: TGTGCCAGCAGTGACTCCGCTGGCTATGGCTACACCTTC.